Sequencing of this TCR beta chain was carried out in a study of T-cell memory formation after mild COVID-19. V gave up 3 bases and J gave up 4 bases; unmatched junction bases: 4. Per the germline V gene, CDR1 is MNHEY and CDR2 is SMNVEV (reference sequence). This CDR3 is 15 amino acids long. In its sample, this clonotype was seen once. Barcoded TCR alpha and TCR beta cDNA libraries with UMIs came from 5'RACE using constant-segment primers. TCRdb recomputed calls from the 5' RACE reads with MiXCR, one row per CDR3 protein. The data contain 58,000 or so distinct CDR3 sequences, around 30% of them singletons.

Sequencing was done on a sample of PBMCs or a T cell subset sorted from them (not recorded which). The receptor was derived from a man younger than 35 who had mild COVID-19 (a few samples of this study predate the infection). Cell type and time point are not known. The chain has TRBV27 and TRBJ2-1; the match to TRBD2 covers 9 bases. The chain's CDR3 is CASSLPAGGYNEQFF. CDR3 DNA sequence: TGTGCCAGCAGTTTGCCAGCGGGGGGATACAATGAGCAGTTCTTC.